The entry below describes one T cell receptor beta chain. Its matching antigen is unknown. Germline V gene sequence: CDR1 SGHDT, CDR2 YYEEEE. V lost 0 bases and J 7 bases, leaving 10 bases between the germline ends. The CDR3 consists of 13 residues. This entry comes from a study of cytomegalovirus exposure and HLA in healthy donors. Study background: A preliminary data release comprised tens of millions of unique TCRs obtained from HLA-typed donors.

Study conclusions and caveats: Most subjects had HLA-A and HLA-B alleles reportedly predicted accurately by TCR beta sequences. The authors later found TCR association rates varying by HLA locus, with DRB1 most and HLA-C fewest.

The PCR was carried out with 60 Vbeta primers and 13 Jbeta primers. Generated by immunoSEQ multiplex PCR, the TCRdb table keeps only in-frame clones and is missing some. Altogether 120,000 or so clones are present, 60% to 85% being singletons, with the ten largest covering roughly 3.1%. The specimen sequenced was PBMCs. The TCR comes from a man aged 25-45 years in good health and CMV-seronegative. The chain links TRBV5-6 to TRBJ1-2; TRBD1 might be the D (6 bases). CDR3 DNA sequence: TGTGCCAGCAGCTTGGTAGGGGGTGGTGGCTACACCTTC. This translates into CASSLVGGGGYTF. The variable domain in full, completed from reference TRBV5-6 and TRBJ1-2, reads DAGVTQSPTHLIKTRGQQVTLRCSPKSGHDTVSWYQQALGQGPQFIFQYYEEEERQRGNFPDRFSGHQFPNYSSELNVNALLLGDSALYLCASSLVGGGGYTFGSGTRLTVV.